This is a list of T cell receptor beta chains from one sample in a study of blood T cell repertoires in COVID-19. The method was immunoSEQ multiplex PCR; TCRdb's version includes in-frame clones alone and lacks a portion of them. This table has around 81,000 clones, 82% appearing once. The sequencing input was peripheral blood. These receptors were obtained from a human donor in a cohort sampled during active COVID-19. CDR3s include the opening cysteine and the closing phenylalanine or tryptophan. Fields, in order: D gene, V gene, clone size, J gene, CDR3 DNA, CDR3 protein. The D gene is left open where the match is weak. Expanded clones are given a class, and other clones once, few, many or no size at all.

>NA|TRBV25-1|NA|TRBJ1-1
TGTGCCAGCAGTGAGGGCGGGACTGAAGCTTTCTTT
CASSEGGTEAFF
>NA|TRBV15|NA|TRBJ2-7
TGTGCCACCAGCAACAGGGTAAACTCCTACGAGCAGTACTTC
CATSNRVNSYEQYF
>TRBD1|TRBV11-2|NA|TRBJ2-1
TGTGCCAGCAGCCCCCGGGGACAGGGTGAGTTCTTC
CASSPRGQGEFF
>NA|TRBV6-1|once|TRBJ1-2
TGTGCCAGCAGTGAAAACCAGGGGCGCTGGGGCTACACCTTC
CASSENQGRWGYTF
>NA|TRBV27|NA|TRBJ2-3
TGTGCCAGCAGTTTTGTTGCGGGGTCGACAGATACGCAGTATTTT
CASSFVAGSTDTQYF
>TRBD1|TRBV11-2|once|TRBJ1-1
TGTGCCAGCAGACTGCGGGACAGGATAAACACTGAAGCTTTCTTT
CASRLRDRINTEAFF
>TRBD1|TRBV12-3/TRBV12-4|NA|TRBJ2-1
TGTGCCAGCGGGACAGGGTCCTACAATGAGCAGTTCTTC
CASGTGSYNEQFF
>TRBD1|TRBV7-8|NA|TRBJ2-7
TGTGCCAGCAGCCTTTATACAGGGGCGGGCGAGCAGTACTTC
CASSLYTGAGEQYF
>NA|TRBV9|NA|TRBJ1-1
TGTGCCAGCAGCGTAGGGCAGGCAGACACTGAAGCTTTCTTT
CASSVGQADTEAFF
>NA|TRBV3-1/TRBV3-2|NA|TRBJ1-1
TGTGCCAGCAGCCCCCGGGGAGGGTCTGACACTGAAGCTTTCTTT
CASSPRGGSDTEAFF
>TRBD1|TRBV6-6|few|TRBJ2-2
TGTGCCGGAGGACAGGGATTATCCGGGGAGCTGTTTTTT
CAGGQGLSGELFF
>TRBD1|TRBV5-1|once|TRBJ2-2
TGCGCCAGCAGCGCTGACAGGGGGCACACCGGGGAGCTGTTTTTT
CASSADRGHTGELFF
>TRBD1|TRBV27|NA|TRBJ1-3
TGTGCCAGCAGGAAACAGGGGGGGGGAAACACCATATATTTT
CASRKQGGGNTIYF
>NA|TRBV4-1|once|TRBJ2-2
TGCGCCAGCAGCCAAGAACCACCGGGACTGCCGACCGGGGAGCTGTTTTTT
CASSQEPPGLPTGELFF
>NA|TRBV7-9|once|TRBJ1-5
TGTGCCAGCAGCTTAGGTTTGTCAGGGAGGCAGCCCCAGCATTTT
CASSLGLSGRQPQHF
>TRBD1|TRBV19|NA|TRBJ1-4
TGTGCCAGTAGTACGGACAGGGGAGTGGCAACTAATGAAAAACTGTTTTTT
CASSTDRGVATNEKLFF
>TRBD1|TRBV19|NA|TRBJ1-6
TGTGCCAGTACAAGGGGAGGAGAGGTTACAGGGGGATCCCTCCACTTT
CASTRGGEVTGGSLHF
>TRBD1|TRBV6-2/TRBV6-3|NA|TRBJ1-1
TGTGCCAGCAGTTCAGGGGGCGCAGGGTACACTGAAGCTTTCTTT
CASSSGGAGYTEAFF
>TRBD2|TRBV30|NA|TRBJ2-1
TGTGCCTGGAGTGTCCACACGATTCGGGGGGGCCGGTACAATGAGCAGTTCTTC
CAWSVHTIRGGRYNEQFF
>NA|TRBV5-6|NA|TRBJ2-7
TGTGCCAGCAGCACCCACCCCCTAGGCCCTAGCTACGAGCAGTACTTC
CASSTHPLGPSYEQYF
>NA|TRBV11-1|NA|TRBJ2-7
TGTGCCAGCAGCTTGGAGGGGAGCTCCTACGAGCAGTACTTC
CASSLEGSSYEQYF
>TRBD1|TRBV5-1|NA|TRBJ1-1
TGCGCCAGCAGCTTGGTCAGGGGGCCGAGCACTGAAGCTTTCTTT
CASSLVRGPSTEAFF
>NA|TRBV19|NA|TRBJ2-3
TGTGCCAGTAGTACCGGGGGAGGTACAGATACGCAGTATTTT
CASSTGGGTDTQYF
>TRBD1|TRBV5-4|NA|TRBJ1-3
TGTGCCAGCTACAATTTCGGGACAGGAGGAAACACCATATATTTT
CASYNFGTGGNTIYF
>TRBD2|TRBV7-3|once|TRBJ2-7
TGTGCCAGCAGCCCCTCGGCGGGGGGCAGCTACGAGCAGTACTTC
CASSPSAGGSYEQYF
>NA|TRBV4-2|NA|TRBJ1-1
TGTGCCAGCAGCCGGAGCCCCGGAGGGGATGGAGGTCCTGAAGCTTTCTTT
CASSRSPGGDGGPEAFF
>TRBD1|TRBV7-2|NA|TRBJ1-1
TGTGCCAGCAGCTTAGGGGGACAGGGGAACACTGAAGCTTTCTTT
CASSLGGQGNTEAFF
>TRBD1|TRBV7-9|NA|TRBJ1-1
TGTGCCAGCGGGGGACAGTTGAACACTGAAGCTTTCTTT
CASGGQLNTEAFF
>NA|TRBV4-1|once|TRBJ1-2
TGCGCCAGCAGCCAAGTGGAGGGGAACTATGGCTACACCTTC
CASSQVEGNYGYTF
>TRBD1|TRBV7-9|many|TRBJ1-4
TGTGCCAGCAGCTTCGACAGGGTTTGGCACGAAAAACTGTTTTTT
CASSFDRVWHEKLFF
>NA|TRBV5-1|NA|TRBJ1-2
TGCGCCAGCAGCGCCACAGGGACGGGCTACACCTTC
CASSATGTGYTF
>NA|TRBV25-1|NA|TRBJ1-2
TGTGCCAGCAGTGAACCTCAGGGTTCTGGCTACACCTTC
CASSEPQGSGYTF
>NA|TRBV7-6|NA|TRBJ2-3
TGTGCCAGCAGCTTGGGGGCCGAAGGAACAGATACGCAGTATTTT
CASSLGAEGTDTQYF
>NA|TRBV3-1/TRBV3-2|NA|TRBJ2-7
TGTGCCAGCAGCCTCTCCGACGAGCAGTACTTC
CASSLSDEQYF
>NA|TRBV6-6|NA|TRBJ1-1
TGTGCCAGCAGTCGCCCCGAGGGTTTCACTGAAGCTTTCTTT
CASSRPEGFTEAFF
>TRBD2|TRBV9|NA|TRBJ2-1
TGTGCCAGCAGCGTAGTCGGTAGCGGGGGGGCCATGAACAATGAGCAGTTCTTC
CASSVVGSGGAMNNEQFF
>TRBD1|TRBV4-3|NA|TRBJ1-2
TGCGCCAGCAGCCAAGAGAAGGGGGCCCGTGGCTACACCTTC
CASSQEKGARGYTF
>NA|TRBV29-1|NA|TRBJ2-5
TGCAGCGTTTGTGTCAGGGGATATTCCCTTGGGACCCAGTACTTC
CSVCVRGYSLGTQYF
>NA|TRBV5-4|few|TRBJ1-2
TGTGCCAGCAGATTGGGGGGGGAAGCTAACTATGGCTACACCTTC
CASRLGGEANYGYTF
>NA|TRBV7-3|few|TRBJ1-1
TGTGCCAGCAGCCTTTACAGTGTGATGAACACTGAAGCTTTCTTT
CASSLYSVMNTEAFF
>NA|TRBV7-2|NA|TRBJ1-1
TGTGCCAGCAGCTCGACAGATAACACTGAAGCTTTCTTT
CASSSTDNTEAFF
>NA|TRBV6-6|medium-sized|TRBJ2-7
TGTGCCAGCAGTTACGAGCTAAACCTTCCCTCCTACGAGCAGTACTTC
CASSYELNLPSYEQYF
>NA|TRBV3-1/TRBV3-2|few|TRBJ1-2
TGTGCCAGCAGCCAAGAATACGGGAGACAAGGGCTCGGTTCGAGCTACACCTTC
CASSQEYGRQGLGSSYTF
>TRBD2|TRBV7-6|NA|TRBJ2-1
TGTGCCAGCAGCGCATTCCAACTAGCGGGGGGGCTAAATGAGCAGTTCTTC
CASSAFQLAGGLNEQFF
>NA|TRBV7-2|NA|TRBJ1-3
TGTGCCAGCAGCTTATCTTTCAGCTCTGGAAACACCATATATTTT
CASSLSFSSGNTIYF
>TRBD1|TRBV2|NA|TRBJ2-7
TGTGCCAGCAGCGATCGGACAGGACTCTCCTACGAGCAGTACTTC
CASSDRTGLSYEQYF
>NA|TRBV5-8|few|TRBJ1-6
TGTGCCAGCAGCTTGATCGGGGGTTTATCTAATTCACCCCTCCACTTT
CASSLIGGLSNSPLHF
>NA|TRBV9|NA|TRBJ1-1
TGTGCCAGCAGGGGCTCCCCGAACACTGAAGCTTTCTTT
CASRGSPNTEAFF
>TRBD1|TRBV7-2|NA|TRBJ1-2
TGTGCCAGCAGCTTAGATGGGACAGGGGCTAACTATGGCTACACCTTC
CASSLDGTGANYGYTF
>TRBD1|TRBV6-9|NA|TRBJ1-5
TGTGCCAGCAGTTATCTCCCAGGGGGCAAAAATCAGCCCCAGCATTTT
CASSYLPGGKNQPQHF
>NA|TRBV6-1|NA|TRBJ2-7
TGTGCCAGCAGTGAAGTCAGGTCCTACGAGCAGTACTTC
CASSEVRSYEQYF
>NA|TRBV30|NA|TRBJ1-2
TGTGCCTGGAGTGACCTCCTGAGGGGCTACACCTTC
CAWSDLLRGYTF
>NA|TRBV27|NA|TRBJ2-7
TGTGCCAGCAGTTTAACCAGGGGTTACGAGCAGTACTTC
CASSLTRGYEQYF
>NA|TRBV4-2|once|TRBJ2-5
TGTGCCAGCAGCCAAGACGGGGGAGGGACCCAGTACTTC
CASSQDGGGTQYF
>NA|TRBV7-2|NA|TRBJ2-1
TGTGCCAGCAGCTTACCCGGGATAAGCTCCTACAATGAGCAGTTCTTC
CASSLPGISSYNEQFF
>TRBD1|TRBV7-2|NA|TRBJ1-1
TGTGCCAGCAGCCAGCGGCCGACAGGGATGAACACTGAAGCTTTCTTT
CASSQRPTGMNTEAFF
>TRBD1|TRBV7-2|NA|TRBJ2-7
TGTGCCAGCAGCCCGAGGACAGGGGGCAACTACGAGCAGTACTTC
CASSPRTGGNYEQYF
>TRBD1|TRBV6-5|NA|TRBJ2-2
TGTGCCAGCAGGGGACAGGGGACCGGGGAGCTGTTTTTT
CASRGQGTGELFF
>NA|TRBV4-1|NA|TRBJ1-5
TGCGCCAGCAGCCAAGGGGAGTCACAGCCCCAGCATTTT
CASSQGESQPQHF
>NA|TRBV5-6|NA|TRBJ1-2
TGTGCCAGCAGGGGCGTAACAATCAACTATGGCTACACCTTC
CASRGVTINYGYTF